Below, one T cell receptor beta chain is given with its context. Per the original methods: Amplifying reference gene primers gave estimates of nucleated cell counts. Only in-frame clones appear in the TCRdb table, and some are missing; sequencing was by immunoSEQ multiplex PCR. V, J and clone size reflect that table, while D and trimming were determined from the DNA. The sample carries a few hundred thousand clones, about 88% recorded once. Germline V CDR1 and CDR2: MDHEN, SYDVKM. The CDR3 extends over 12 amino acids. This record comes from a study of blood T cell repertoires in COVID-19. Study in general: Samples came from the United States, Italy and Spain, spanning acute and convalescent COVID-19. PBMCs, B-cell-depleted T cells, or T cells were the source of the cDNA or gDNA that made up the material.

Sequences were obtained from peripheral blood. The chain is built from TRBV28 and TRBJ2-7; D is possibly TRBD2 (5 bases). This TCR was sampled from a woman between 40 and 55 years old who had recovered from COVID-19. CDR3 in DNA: TGTACCAGCGGACTTGGGGAATACGAGCAGTACGTC. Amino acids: CTSGLGEYEQYV.